The clone carrying this T cell receptor beta chain came up a few times. The data derive from a study of T-cell reconstitution after alpha-beta-depleted transplantation in children. Library preparation (for TCRbeta) was performed with unique molecular identifiers. TCRdb reprocessed the PCR reads via MiXCR and lists one record per CDR3 protein. The sample gives around 600,000 distinct CDR3 sequences, 16% of which show up once; over 0.95% is in the top ten. The V gene's germline CDR1 is SEHNR and CDR2 FQNEAQ (reference sequence). The CDR3 is made up of 12 amino acids. Trimming shortened V by 5 bases and J by 6 bases, and 11 bases separated the two germline ends.

Sequencing was performed on PBMCs from the stem cell graft donor, taken from the stem cell graft. This rearrangement joins TRBV7-9 to TRBJ2-7; D is unclear. This clonotype originated in a human donor who donated a stem cell graft to a child with acute myeloid leukemia. The CDR3 region is CASSHGRFEQYV. CDR3 DNA sequence: TGTGCCAGCAGCCATGGACGTTTCGAGCAGTACGTC.